One and the same sample provided the 17 T cell receptor beta chains below, sequenced in a study of cytotoxic CD8 clonotypes in ibrutinib-treated CLL. Clones were read by immunoSEQ multiplex PCR, and TCRdb kept only the in-frame ones, dropping some. Found here are approximately 74,000 clones, more than 70% of them singletons; the top ten hold roughly 7.7%. The material sequenced was PBMCs, taken at disease progression, from a patient treated with ibrutinib. Receptor source: a human donor with chronic lymphocytic leukemia.

J is TRBJ2-1 and V is TRBV6-6; 9 bases fit TRBD2. J gave up 5 bases and V 2 bases, and 7 bases lay outside the gene matches. The CDR3 has 16 residues. Germline CDR1 is MNHNY and CDR2 is SVGAGI (reference sequence). The CDR3 nucleotides read TGTGCCAGCAGTTACCGGCGGGGGGGTAAAGACAATGAGCAGTTCTTC. It is translated as CASSYRRGGKDNEQFF.

The gene calls are TRBV18 and TRBJ1-1; D remains unclear. The V end was cut by 3 bases, the J end by 1 base, with 12 bases between. Germline V lookup: CDR1 KGHSH, CDR2 LQKENI. The CDR3 length is 15 residues. DNA for the CDR3: TGTGCCAGCTCACCCCAGCTGAAAGGGAACACTGAAGCTTTCTTT. Translating it yields CASSPQLKGNTEAFF.

This chain joins TRBV5-6 and TRBJ2-7; 8 bases fit TRBD1. Germline CDR1 SGHDT, CDR2 YYEEEE. The CDR3 runs 14 residues. Unmatched junction bases numbered 4, after V lost 3 bases and J lost 2 bases. CDR3 loop: CASSSGTGTYEQYF. CDR3 DNA: TGTGCCAGCAGCTCCGGGACAGGAACCTACGAGCAGTACTTC.

The chain links TRBV2 to TRBJ1-5; D not certain. The germline CDR1 and CDR2 sequences are SNHLY and FYNNEI. This CDR3 is 17 amino acids long. The V end was cut by 0 bases, the J end by 0 bases, with 12 bases between. The CDR3 is CASSEAAPIYSNQPQHF. The CDR3 region has the DNA TGTGCCAGCAGTGAAGCGGCCCCAATTTATAGCAATCAGCCCCAGCATTTT. Full variable domain (rest looked up from reference TRBV2 and TRBJ1-5): EPEVTQTPSHQVTQMGQEVILRCVPISNHLYFYWYRQILGQKVEFLVSFYNNEISEKSEIFDDQFSVERPDGSNFTLKIRSTKLEDSAMYFCASSEAAPIYSNQPQHFGDGTRLSIL.

The chain couples TRBV7-3 to TRBJ2-3; 12 positions match TRBD2. Trimming took 5 bases from V and 6 from J; bases not matched to a gene: 12. CDR3 size: 17 residues. CDR1 SGHTA and CDR2 FQGTGA come from the germline V gene. The CDR3 here is CASSPPSPSGRADTQYF. For the CDR3, the DNA is TGTGCCAGCAGCCCACCGAGTCCTAGCGGGAGGGCTGATACGCAGTATTTT.

The chain combines TRBV6-1 with TRBJ2-2; D call uncertain. The CDR3 has 11 residues. Germline loops: CDR1 MNHNS, CDR2 SASEGT. The ends were cut back, 11 bases at V and 4 bases at J, with 8 bases in the middle. This chain's CDR3 is CASSGTGELFF. DNA of the CDR3: TGTGCCTCCTCAGGCACCGGGGAGCTGTTTTTT.

The genes are TRBV7-9 and TRBJ1-5; 8 nucleotides line up with TRBD1. The J segment lost 7 bases and the V segment lost 2 bases, leaving 1 base of the junction unmatched. There are 13 residues in the CDR3. Germline V gene data show CDR1 as SEHNR and CDR2 as FQNEAQ (reference sequence). CDR3 in amino acids: CASSLQGAQPQHF. CDR3 DNA sequence: TGTGCCAGCAGCTTACAGGGGGCGCAGCCCCAGCATTTT.

This chain links TRBV15 with TRBJ2-3; D is unresolved. V dropped 3 bases and J dropped 4 bases, with 14 bases sitting between them. CDR1 and CDR2 (germline): LNHNV, YYDKDF (reference sequence). This CDR3 comprises 15 residues. In DNA, the CDR3 is TGTGCCACCAGCAGTAGGAGACTTGGGGCAGATACGCAGTATTTT. As protein: CATSSRRLGADTQYF.

The chain joins TRBV5-4 to TRBJ2-5, with D tentatively TRBD2 (5 bases). V lost 1 base and J lost 4, with 8 bases in between. The CDR3 extends over 13 amino acids. Germline assignment: CDR1 SGHNT and CDR2 YYREEE (reference sequence). The CDR3 sequence is CASSLSAGETQYF. The CDR3 nucleotides read TGTGCCAGCAGCTTGTCGGCGGGAGAGACCCAGTACTTC.

The chain carries TRBV2 and TRBJ1-2, with a weak D call TRBD1 (6 bases). The CDR3 length is 15 residues. The germline V and J ends were trimmed by 3 bases and 3 bases, with 14 bases remaining between them. CDR1 SNHLY and CDR2 FYNNEI come from the germline V gene. The CDR3: CASSDEGGQYYGYTF. In nucleotides, the CDR3 is TGTGCCAGCAGTGATGAGGGGGGTCAATACTATGGCTACACCTTC. Drawing the rest from reference TRBV2 and TRBJ1-2, the complete variable domain is EPEVTQTPSHQVTQMGQEVILRCVPISNHLYFYWYRQILGQKVEFLVSFYNNEISEKSEIFDDQFSVERPDGSNFTLKIRSTKLEDSAMYFCASSDEGGQYYGYTFGSGTRLTVV.

The rearrangement links TRBV18 to TRBJ2-3; D gene ambiguous. V was shortened by 4 bases and J by 1 base, with 9 bases between the two germline ends. Germline CDR1 is KGHSH and CDR2 is LQKENI. The CDR3 consists of 14 residues. The CDR3 loop is CASSLQDGTDTQYF. The CDR3, as DNA: TGTGCCAGCTCACTCCAGGACGGCACAGATACGCAGTATTTT.

This rearrangement joins TRBV6-5 to TRBJ2-5, with 10 bases that match TRBD1. Matching the DNA end better, TRBJ2-7 makes the J call doubtful. Germline CDR1 reads MNHEY; CDR2 reads SVGAGI. The CDR3 extends over 16 amino acids. CDR3: CASSYSRQGASYEQYF. CDR3 bases: TGTGCCAGCAGTTACTCGAGACAGGGGGCCTCCTACGAGCAGTACTTC.

This chain joins TRBV19 and TRBJ1-5; a possible D gene is TRBD1 (5 bases). Germline CDR1 and CDR2: LNHDA and SQIVND (reference sequence). The CDR3 spans 14 residues. The germline V and J ends were trimmed by 6 bases and 3 bases, with 12 bases remaining between them. The CDR3 loop reads CASSTGPPNQPQHF. Here the CDR3 DNA reads TGTGCCAGTAGCACGGGACCGCCCAATCAGCCCCAGCATTTT.

J is TRBJ1-2 and V is TRBV5-1, with 8 bases identical to TRBD1. With 4 bases clipped from V and 6 bases from J, the junction kept 11 bases outside the gene matches. The CDR3 length is 15 residues. Looked up from germline, CDR1 is SGHRS and CDR2 is YFSETQ. The CDR3 loop reads CASSDRTGTGNGYTF. The CDR3, as DNA: TGCGCCAGCAGCGACCGGACAGGGACCGGGAATGGCTACACCTTC. The whole variable domain, filled in from reference TRBV5-1 and TRBJ1-2, reads KAGVTQTPRYLIKTRGQQVTLSCSPISGHRSVSWYQQTPGQGLQFLFEYFSETQRNKGNFPGRFSGRQFSNSRSEMNVSTLELGDSALYLCASSDRTGTGNGYTFGSGTRLTVV.

V gene TRBV10-3 combines with J gene TRBJ1-1; weak D call: TRBD1 (5 bases). Germline V gene sequence: CDR1 ENHRY, CDR2 SYGVKD. Between the trimmed V and J ends, which lost 7 bases and 3 bases, there was a span of 12 bases. The CDR3 consists of 13 residues. DNA of the CDR3: TGTGCCATCAAGAATACAGGTCACACTGAAGCTTTCTTT. Encoded protein: CAIKNTGHTEAFF.

The chain joins TRBV15 to TRBJ2-7, with 7 bases lining up with TRBD2. The germline V gene encodes CDR1 LNHNV and CDR2 YYDKDF (reference sequence). The CDR3 is 15 amino acids. The junction had 4 bases not matched to a gene; V was cut back by 2 bases and J by 0 bases. The CDR3 loop reads CATSRLAGASYEQYF. CDR3 in DNA: TGTGCCACCAGCAGATTGGCGGGAGCCTCCTACGAGCAGTACTTC.

The chain combines TRBV7-6 with TRBJ1-1; 7 bases align to TRBD1. The CDR3 extends over 15 amino acids. Germline values: CDR1 SGHVS, CDR2 FNYEAQ. V lost 5 bases to trimming and J lost 0 bases; unmatched junction nucleotides: 6. The CDR3 sequence: CASSPSQGMNTEAFF. In DNA, the CDR3 is TGTGCCAGCAGCCCCTCACAGGGGATGAACACTGAAGCTTTCTTT.